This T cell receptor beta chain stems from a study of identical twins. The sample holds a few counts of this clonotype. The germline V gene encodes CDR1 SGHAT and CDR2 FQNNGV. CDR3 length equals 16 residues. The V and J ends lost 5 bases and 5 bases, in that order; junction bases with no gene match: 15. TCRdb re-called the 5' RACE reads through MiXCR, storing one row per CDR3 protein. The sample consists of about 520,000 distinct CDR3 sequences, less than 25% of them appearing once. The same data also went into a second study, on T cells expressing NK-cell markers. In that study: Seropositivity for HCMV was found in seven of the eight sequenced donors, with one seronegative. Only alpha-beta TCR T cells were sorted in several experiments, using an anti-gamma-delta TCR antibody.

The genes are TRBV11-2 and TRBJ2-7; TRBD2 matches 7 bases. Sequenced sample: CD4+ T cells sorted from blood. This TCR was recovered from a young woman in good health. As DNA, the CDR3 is TGTGCCAGCAGCGCAACCTGGGCGGGAGCTTCGCACGAGCAGTACTTC. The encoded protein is CASSATWAGASHEQYF.